Presented here are 32 T cell receptor beta chains from one specimen sequenced in a study of control samples from healthy donors and cancer patients. Sequencing used immunoSEQ multiplex PCR; TCRdb keeps in-frame clones, though not all of them. Among about 130,000 clones listed, approximately 90% were seen once. The sequencing input was blood. The receptors derive from a man aged 35 to 55 in good health.

The rearrangement uses TRBV5-1 and TRBJ2-7; 9 bases fit TRBD2. Trimming at V came to 4 bases and at J to 1 base, leaving 6 bases not matched to a gene. The CDR3 consists of 15 residues. Germline lookup yields CDR1 SGHRS and CDR2 YFSETQ. The chain's CDR3 is CASSPAGGSSYEQYF. The CDR3 coding sequence is TGCGCCAGCAGCCCGGCGGGGGGGAGTTCCTACGAGCAGTACTTC.

The chain carries TRBV5-1 and TRBJ1-1; maybe TRBD1 (6 bases). The V end lost 6 bases, the J end lost 0 bases, and 18 bases lay between the germline ends. Germline V lookup: CDR1 SGHRS, CDR2 YFSETQ. This CDR3 has 16 amino acids. The DNA for the CDR3 is TGCGCCAGCAAGAACTACGAACAGGGAGTGAACACTGAAGCTTTCTTT. Translation: CASKNYEQGVNTEAFF.

The J gene is TRBJ1-4, the V gene TRBV18; D possibly corresponds to TRBD1 (5 bases). CDR1 is KGHSH, CDR2 LQKENI, per germline. CDR3 length equals 14 residues. Trimming left V 6 bases short and J 7 bases short, with 15 bases between. DNA for the CDR3: TGTGCCAGCTCCCCCGGGAGGGGAAGTGAAAAACTGTTTTTT. Translation gives CASSPGRGSEKLFF.

The chain joins TRBV20-1 to TRBJ1-2; D ambiguous. The CDR3 is 11 residues long. Per germline, CDR1 DFQATT and CDR2 SNEGSKA (reference sequence). V was trimmed by 2 bases and J by 6 bases, leaving 7 bases between them. CDR3 sequence reads: CSARRTDGYTF. The CDR3 DNA reads TGCAGTGCTAGACGCACAGATGGCTACACCTTC.

The CDR3: CASSVEDTEPQHF. Here the CDR3 DNA reads TGTGCCAGCAGCGTGGAGGACACTGAGCCCCAGCATTTT. V usage is TRBV9 and J usage is TRBJ1-5; possibly TRBD1 for D (5 bases). Germline V gene lookup returns CDR1 SGDLS and CDR2 YYNGEE. The CDR3 loop spans 13 amino acids. Trimming cost V 2 bases and J 8 bases, with 11 bases left between them. Looking up the rest from reference TRBV9 and TRBJ1-5 gives the full variable domain: DSGVTQTPKHLITATGQRVTLRCSPRSGDLSVYWYQQSLDQGLQFLIQYYNGEERAKGNILERFSAQQFPDLHSELNLSSLELGDSALYFCASSVEDTEPQHFGDGTRLSIL.

This clone came up once. DNA for the CDR3: TGTGCCAGCAGCTTAGAGGGAAATAAGGGTGAAGCTTTCTTT. Its protein is CASSLEGNKGEAFF. The chain couples TRBV7-9 to TRBJ1-1; no clear D. The CDR3 totals 14 residues. Trimming cost V 1 base and J 7 bases, with 13 bases left between them. CDR1 SEHNR and CDR2 FQNEAQ come from the germline V gene (reference sequence).

V and J are TRBV19 and TRBJ1-1; a weak D match, TRBD1 (5 bases). Germline lookup yields CDR1 LNHDA and CDR2 SQIVND (reference sequence). Trimming stripped 0 bases from V and 3 bases from J, with 14 bases between. The CDR3 has 16 residues. CDR3 nucleotides: TGTGCCAGTAGTATAGATATTCAGGGCACGTACACTGAAGCTTTCTTT. Residues: CASSIDIQGTYTEAFF.

The rearrangement joins TRBV30 to TRBJ2-3, with 9 nucleotides matching TRBD2. The CDR3 has 16 residues. Losses at the gene ends were 0 bases for V and 2 bases for J; bases not matched to a gene: 6. Germline V gives CDR1 GTSNPN, CDR2 SVGIG (reference sequence). This CDR3 reads CAWSVGAGGHTDTQYF. The CDR3, as DNA: TGTGCCTGGAGTGTAGGAGCGGGGGGACACACAGATACGCAGTATTTT.

The V and J genes are TRBV2 and TRBJ1-1; a weak D match, TRBD1 (5 bases). The germline gives CDR1 SNHLY, CDR2 FYNNEI. With 6 bases removed from V and 0 bases from J, the gap between germline ends came to 11 bases. The CDR3 is 14 amino acids. The CDR3 sequence: CASRETELNTEAFF. CDR3 DNA sequence: TGTGCCAGCAGAGAGACAGAACTGAACACTGAAGCTTTCTTT.

For this clone: In the same sample, other DNA sequences code for this CDR3. The chain carries TRBV5-1 and TRBJ2-7, with a possible D match to TRBD1 (5 bases). The germline V gene encodes CDR1 SGHRS and CDR2 YFSETQ. The CDR3 spans 12 residues. The V and J ends lost 2 bases and 4 bases respectively, with 7 bases between them. CDR3 nucleotide sequence: TGCGCCAGCAGCTTCCAGGGTTACGAGCAGTACTTC. Protein: CASSFQGYEQYF.

J is TRBJ1-3 and V is TRBV30, with 7 nucleotides matching TRBD1. V lost 4 bases to trimming and J lost 6 bases; unmatched junction nucleotides: 6. The CDR3 has 13 amino acids. The germline CDR1 and CDR2 sequences are GTSNPN and SVGIG (reference sequence). Here the CDR3 reads CAWIGQAENTIYF. The CDR3 coding sequence is TGTGCCTGGATCGGACAGGCTGAAAACACCATATATTTT.

This clone has only a few counts. V usage is TRBV5-1 and J usage is TRBJ2-7, with 10 bases aligning to TRBD1. Trimming took 4 bases from V and 0 from J; bases not matched to a gene: 4. This CDR3 contains 15 residues. Germline CDR1 is SGHRS and CDR2 is YFSETQ. The CDR3 DNA sequence: TGCGCCAGCAGCAAGGGACAGGGGAGCTCCTACGAGCAGTACTTC. This translates into CASSKGQGSSYEQYF.

The genes are TRBV30 and TRBJ1-1; D is unresolved. Germline CDR1 reads GTSNPN; CDR2 reads SVGIG (reference sequence). V was pared by 4 bases and J by 1 base, with 7 bases between. This CDR3 contains 12 residues. CDR3 in amino acids: CAWKRANTEAFF. Written as DNA, the CDR3 is TGTGCCTGGAAAAGGGCGAACACTGAAGCTTTCTTT.

The V and J genes are TRBV5-1 and TRBJ1-1; the D gene is possibly TRBD1 (5 bases). The CDR3 extends over 14 amino acids. From germline, CDR1 is SGHRS and CDR2 YFSETQ. V was shortened by 1 base and J by 4 bases, with 11 bases between the two germline ends. The CDR3 loop reads CASSLFLGGTEAFF. Written as DNA, the CDR3 is TGCGCCAGCAGCTTGTTTCTGGGGGGCACTGAAGCTTTCTTT. The variable domain in full, completed from reference TRBV5-1 and TRBJ1-1, reads KAGVTQTPRYLIKTRGQQVTLSCSPISGHRSVSWYQQTPGQGLQFLFEYFSETQRNKGNFPGRFSGRQFSNSRSEMNVSTLELGDSALYLCASSLFLGGTEAFFGQGTRLTVV.

In the case of this clone: The sample holds other DNA sequences that translate to the same CDR3. V and J are TRBV10-3 and TRBJ1-6; 10 nucleotides agree with TRBD1. CDR1 and CDR2 from the germline V gene are ENHRY and SYGVKD. The CDR3 totals 15 residues. V lost 1 base to trimming and J lost 10 bases; unmatched junction nucleotides: 4. Here the CDR3 reads CAISEWTGGGSPLHF. The CDR3 DNA follows: TGTGCCATCAGTGAGTGGACAGGGGGGGGGTCACCCCTCCACTTT.

This clone was observed a few times. The V and J genes are TRBV6-5 and TRBJ1-6; unclear D gene. Germline lookup yields CDR1 MNHEY and CDR2 SVGAGI. V lost 4 bases and J 10 bases, leaving 11 bases between the germline ends. The CDR3 spans 13 residues. DNA for the CDR3: TGTGCCAGCAGTTTGGAAGGTGGCTCACCCCTCCACTTT. Translated: CASSLEGGSPLHF.

As regards this clone: The same CDR3 is also encoded by other DNA sequences in this sample. The rearrangement uses TRBV6-5 and TRBJ1-1; unclear D gene. Trimming took 1 base from V and 4 from J, leaving 4 bases between them. This CDR3 region has 12 residues. Germline-derived CDR1 and CDR2 are MNHEY and SVGAGI. CDR3 loop: CASSYLGTEAFF. For the CDR3, the DNA is TGTGCCAGCAGTTACTTGGGCACTGAAGCTTTCTTT.

The chain is built from TRBV11-2 and TRBJ2-1; the D gene is possibly TRBD2 (7 bases). Trimming shortened V by 3 bases and J by 0 bases, and 15 bases separated the two germline ends. The CDR3 length is 17 residues. Looked up from germline, CDR1 is SGHAT and CDR2 is FQNNGV. CDR3 sequence: CASSFLRGAISYNEQFF. In DNA, the CDR3 is TGTGCCAGCAGCTTTCTCCGGGGGGCGATCTCCTACAATGAGCAGTTCTTC.

The rearrangement joins TRBV2 to TRBJ2-3, with 7 bases lining up with TRBD1. The CDR3 extends over 14 amino acids. The germline V gene encodes CDR1 SNHLY and CDR2 FYNNEI. Trimming cost V 8 bases and J 4 bases; bases outside gene matches: 9. The CDR3 DNA follows: TGTGCCAGCTTAAGGGGGCTTAGGGCAGATACGCAGTATTTT. Translated, it gives CASLRGLRADTQYF.

This CDR3 reads CASSFSRNYGYTF. The CDR3 nucleotides read TGTGCCAGCAGTTTCAGCAGGAACTATGGCTACACCTTC. V gene TRBV28 combines with J gene TRBJ1-2; D unresolved. Germline V lookup: CDR1 MDHEN, CDR2 SYDVKM. Trimming took 3 bases from V and 2 from J, leaving 7 bases between them. This CDR3 is built from 13 residues.

The CDR3 DNA reads as TGCGCCAGCAGCCAAACGGGACTAGCGGGTGACAATGAGCAGTTCTTC. Translated: CASSQTGLAGDNEQFF. The chain carries TRBV4-1 and TRBJ2-1; 12 nucleotides align to TRBD2. The CDR3 loop spans 16 amino acids. The V segment lost 2 bases and the J segment 5 bases; nucleotides outside the gene matches: 4. The germline V gene encodes CDR1 MGHRA and CDR2 YSYEKL.

The gene calls are TRBV10-1 and TRBJ2-3; TRBD2 aligns across 10 bases. After removal of 5 bases from V and 11 bases from J, the junction contained 10 bases not matched to a gene. The V gene's germline CDR1 is WNHNN and CDR2 SYGVQD (reference sequence). The CDR3 is 14 residues long. In DNA, the CDR3 is TGCGCCAGCAGTCAATTTGTCGGACTAGCGGTGCAGTATTTT. Translating gives CASSQFVGLAVQYF.

The J gene is TRBJ1-2, the V gene TRBV5-1, with D possibly matching TRBD1 (6 bases). V lost 4 bases and J lost 4, with 17 bases in between. The germline CDR1 and CDR2 sequences are SGHRS and YFSETQ. The CDR3 runs 15 residues. For the CDR3, the DNA is TGCGCCAGCAGCCCGGGAGGCAGGGGCGGCTATGGCTACACCTTC. The encoded protein is CASSPGGRGGYGYTF.

V and J are TRBV3-1 (or the pseudogene TRBV3-2) and TRBJ2-1; no clear D. The V gene lost 0 bases and the J gene lost 11 bases, with 8 bases spanning the gap. CDR1 LGHDT and CDR2 YNNKEL come from the germline V gene (reference sequence). This CDR3 has 12 residues. Here the CDR3 reads CASSQEGGKQFF. CDR3 DNA: TGTGCCAGCAGCCAAGAAGGCGGTAAGCAGTTCTTC.

V gene TRBV18 combines with J gene TRBJ1-4, with 7 bases that match TRBD1. The CDR3 covers 15 residues. From germline, CDR1 is KGHSH and CDR2 LQKENI. V lost 6 bases and J lost 8; bases outside the gene matches: 12. The CDR3 region is CASSVRQGGSEKLFF. For the CDR3, the DNA is TGTGCCAGCTCGGTTAGACAGGGAGGTAGCGAAAAACTGTTTTTT.

The rearrangement uses TRBV30 and TRBJ2-7, with 8 nucleotides matching TRBD1. The V and J ends lost 0 bases and 1 base, in that order; junction bases with no gene match: 11. The CDR3 is 17 amino acids. Germline CDR1 reads GTSNPN; CDR2 reads SVGIG (reference sequence). CDR3 DNA sequence: TGTGCCTGGAGTGTAGGGGTAGGGACAGGCGTTTCCTACGAGCAGTACTTC. It is translated as CAWSVGVGTGVSYEQYF.

The J gene is TRBJ1-3, the V gene TRBV4-2; D call uncertain. The germline CDR1 and CDR2 sequences are LGHNA and YNFKEQ. This CDR3 is 15 amino acids long. Trimming shortened V by 0 bases and J by 0 bases, and 6 bases separated the two germline ends. The DNA of the CDR3 is TGTGCCAGCAGCCAAGATGCGGTCTCTGGAAACACCATATATTTT. It specifies CASSQDAVSGNTIYF.

The rearrangement joins TRBV18 to TRBJ2-6, with D tentatively TRBD1 or TRBD2 (6 bases each). Germline lookup yields CDR1 KGHSH and CDR2 LQKENI. V was clipped by 6 bases and J by 0 bases, with 15 bases between them. This CDR3 is built from 17 residues. This CDR3 is CASSGGMGNSGANVLTF. Here the CDR3 DNA reads TGTGCCAGCTCGGGGGGCATGGGAAACTCTGGGGCCAACGTCCTGACTTTC.

The J gene is TRBJ2-1, the V gene TRBV15, with D hard to call. The V and J ends lost 5 bases and 2 bases respectively, with 10 bases between them. CDR1 and CDR2 from the germline V gene are LNHNV and YYDKDF (reference sequence). The CDR3 runs 14 residues. DNA of the CDR3: TGTGCCACCAGCTACAGTCTCACCTACAATGAGCAGTTCTTC. Translation: CATSYSLTYNEQFF.

The chain combines TRBV3-1 (or the pseudogene TRBV3-2) with TRBJ2-3; TRBD2 matches 16 bases. The germline gives CDR1 LGHDT, CDR2 YNNKEL (reference sequence). CDR3 size: 19 residues. The J segment lost 1 base and the V segment lost 2 bases, leaving 6 bases of the junction unmatched. Here the CDR3 reads CASSQRPGTSGGGTDTQYF. CDR3 sequence (DNA): TGTGCCAGCAGCCAACGTCCCGGGACTAGCGGGGGGGGCACAGATACGCAGTATTTT.

V is TRBV3-1 (or the pseudogene TRBV3-2) and J is TRBJ2-2; possible D gene TRBD1, 5 bases. V was shortened by 6 bases and J by 3 bases, with 8 bases between the two germline ends. Germline-derived CDR1 and CDR2 are LGHDT and YNNKEL (reference sequence). This CDR3 has 13 residues. The CDR3 DNA reads as TGTGCCAGCAGGACGACAGACACCGGGGAGCTGTTTTTT. This sequence encodes CASRTTDTGELFF.

V is TRBV6-5 and J is TRBJ2-7; 11 bases line up with TRBD1. Germline loops: CDR1 MNHEY, CDR2 SVGAGI. This CDR3 contains 15 residues. V was clipped by 2 bases and J by 4 bases; unmatched bases: 4. The DNA of the CDR3 is TGTGCCAGCAGTTACCGGGACAGGGGGATGTACGAGCAGTACTTC. Protein: CASSYRDRGMYEQYF.